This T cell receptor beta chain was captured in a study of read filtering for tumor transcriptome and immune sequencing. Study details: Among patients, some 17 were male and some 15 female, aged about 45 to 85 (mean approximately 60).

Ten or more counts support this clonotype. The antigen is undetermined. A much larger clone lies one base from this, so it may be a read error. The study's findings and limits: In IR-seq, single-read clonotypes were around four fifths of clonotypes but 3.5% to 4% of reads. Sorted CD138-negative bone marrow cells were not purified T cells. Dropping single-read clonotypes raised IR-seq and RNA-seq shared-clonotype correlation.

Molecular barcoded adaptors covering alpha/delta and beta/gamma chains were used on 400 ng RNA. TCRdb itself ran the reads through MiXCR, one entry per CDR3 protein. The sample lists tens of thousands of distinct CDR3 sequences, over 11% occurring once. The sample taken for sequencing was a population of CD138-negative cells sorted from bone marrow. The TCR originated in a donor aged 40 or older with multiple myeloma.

CDR3: CASSVVNGQFF. CDR3 in DNA: TGTGCCAGCAGCGTGGTGAATGGGCAGTTCTTC. The J gene is TRBJ2-1, the V gene TRBV12-3 or TRBV12-4; D gene ambiguous. CDR3 length: 11 residues.